One and the same sample provided the 8 T cell receptor beta chains below, sequenced in a study of cytomegalovirus exposure and HLA in healthy donors. The PCR contained 60 Vbeta and 13 Jbeta primers. Clones were read by immunoSEQ multiplex PCR, and TCRdb kept only the in-frame ones, dropping some. The sample contains 200,000 or so clones, roughly 80% of which appear only once. The sample was PBMCs. The source of these receptors is a man between 40 and 49 years old in good health and CMV-seronegative.

This clone occurred a few times. The chain combines TRBV10-3 with TRBJ2-7; D gene uncertain. The CDR3 has 13 amino acids. The germline CDR1 and CDR2 sequences are ENHRY and SYGVKD. The V gene lost 5 bases and the J gene lost 0 bases, with 8 bases spanning the gap. The CDR3 sequence: CAISQTDSYEQYF. In DNA form, the CDR3 reads TGTGCCATCAGTCAGACTGACTCCTACGAGCAGTACTTC.

The V and J genes are TRBV29-1 and TRBJ2-1; TRBD2 matches 10 bases. The CDR3 extends over 17 amino acids. Germline CDR1 and CDR2: SQVTM and ANQGSEA. V lost 5 bases, J lost 4 bases, and 14 bases stayed unmatched. CDR3 sequence reads: CSVLPHSLAGEYNEQFF. CDR3 DNA: TGCAGCGTTCTGCCCCACTCCCTAGCGGGAGAGTACAATGAGCAGTTCTTC.

This rearrangement joins TRBV6-5 to TRBJ2-1, with 11 bases lining up with TRBD2. Germline V gene lookup returns CDR1 MNHEY and CDR2 SVGAGI. The junction had 4 bases not matched to a gene; V was cut back by 6 bases and J by 9 bases. The CDR3 consists of 13 residues. CDR3 bases: TGTGCCAGCAGACGACTAGCGGGGATTGAGCAGTTCTTC. As protein: CASRRLAGIEQFF.

The CDR3 DNA sequence: TGTGCCAGCAGCTTAGTATACTTTAGCCAAGAGACCCAGTACTTC. This codes for CASSLVYFSQETQYF. V usage is TRBV7-2 and J usage is TRBJ2-5; D not resolved. This CDR3 comprises 15 residues. Germline CDR1 reads SGHTA; CDR2 reads FQGNSA. V lost 1 base and J 1 base, leaving 10 bases between the germline ends.

This chain connects TRBV14 to TRBJ2-3, with D unresolved. The CDR3 has 12 residues. The V gene's germline CDR1 is SGHDN and CDR2 FVKESK. Deletions cut 1 base from V and 5 bases from J, with 4 bases between. The CDR3 DNA is TGTGCCAGCAGCCAAGGTAGAGATACGCAGTATTTT. This translates into CASSQGRDTQYF.

The genes are TRBV27 and TRBJ1-1; 11 bases are a match to TRBD1. CDR3 length equals 15 residues. The J segment lost 2 bases and the V segment lost 4 bases, leaving 3 bases of the junction unmatched. Per the germline V gene, CDR1 is MNHEY and CDR2 is SMNVEV (reference sequence). The chain's CDR3 is CASSSGTGGNTEAFF. In nucleotides, the CDR3 is TGTGCCAGCAGTTCCGGGACAGGGGGAAACACTGAAGCTTTCTTT.

The V and J genes are TRBV2 and TRBJ1-1, with TRBD1 identical over 8 bases. The CDR3 length is 16 residues. The V gene end was trimmed by 8 bases and the J gene end by 1 base; junction bases not matched to a gene: 12. Germline values: CDR1 SNHLY, CDR2 FYNNEI. The CDR3 DNA reads TGTGCCAGCTACGTTCCCCCGGGACAGGAGAACACTGAAGCTTTCTTT. This gives the protein CASYVPPGQENTEAFF.

The chain joins TRBV19 to TRBJ1-5, with D possibly matching TRBD1 (5 bases). This CDR3 region has 15 residues. From germline, CDR1 is LNHDA and CDR2 SQIVND (reference sequence). V lost 3 bases and J 1 base, leaving 10 bases between the germline ends. For the CDR3, the DNA is TGTGCCAGTAGTATCCGGCGGGGGAGCAATCAGCCCCAGCATTTT. Its translation is CASSIRRGSNQPQHF.